This TCR beta chain was sequenced in a study of blood T cell repertoires in COVID-19 (dated by TCRdb to 2018 to 2021). Notes on the research overall: Collaborator samples came from the United States, Italy and Spain and covered acute and convalescent phases of COVID-19. The material from the prospective study consisted of cDNA or gDNA derived from T cells, B-cell-depleted T cells, or PBMCs. Subjects who had been exposed to COVID-19, were actively infected with it, or had recovered from it provided the deeply sampled blood TCRbeta repertoires that made up the dataset. The repertoires were made available in a free public database intended to serve as a resource for research on the immune response to SARS-CoV-2. The samples were drawn from the first 160 participants of the ongoing ImmuneRACE study and from 1,254 subjects provided by 6 global collaborators. Nearly every sample came with metadata listing a de-identified subject ID, COVID-19 status, age in years and sex. Where HLA class I and class II types were available, the types were taken from metadata supplied by the sample provider, not from assay-based typing.

The immunoSEQ Assay, a bias-controlled multiplex PCR, was used to amplify TCRbeta CDR3 regions from genomic DNA. Under the source paper's analysis protocol: Nucleated cell counts per sample were estimated from amplification of reference gene primers within the assay. Sequence reads were collapsed and filtered to measure the absolute abundance of every unique TCRbeta CDR3 rearrangement. For each sample, productive Simpson clonality was calculated by taking the square root of Simpson's diversity index across productive rearrangements. TCRdb's version of the immuneACCESS table is confined to in-frame rearrangements and falls short of the full clone set. An unresolved V gene accounts for under half of the shortfall where checked; the remainder is of unknown origin. V and J calls and clone size are given by that table; D and trimming were obtained from the DNA. This sample holds 180,000 or so clones; 80% to 85% were observed only once. Roughly 13% of the sample goes to the ten largest clones.

As to this clone: It lacks a known antigen. Base-call qualities are not available, and no considerably larger clone is one nucleotide away.

In the prospective study, participants were about 18 to 100 years old, resided in 20 to 30 geographic areas of the United States, and were enrolled through a virtual design. In the prospective study, cohorts were assigned on the basis of participant-reported clinical history obtained from a screening survey and a study questionnaire. Recovered participants in ImmuneRACE Cohort 3 were defined as having two consecutive negative NP/OP PCR tests, clearance from a healthcare professional, or resolution of symptoms. Mobile phlebotomists in the prospective study collected whole blood, serum and a nasopharyngeal or oropharyngeal swab from every participant. Over a roughly two-month period, participants in the prospective study had the option of providing additional blood draws and questionnaires. Before DNA extraction, prospective study blood samples were shipped either frozen or at room temperature. Taken from the germline V gene, the CDR1 and CDR2 loops are ENHRY and SYGVKD. The CDR3 holds 16 amino acids from the cysteine to the phenylalanine. Just the 48-base CDR3 DNA is kept, in frame starting at base 1. V loses 0 bases of germline sequence and J loses 1 base, and the interval between the two ends is 11 bases.

The paper as a whole reports these results and caveats: The amount of clinical and demographic metadata varied by source and participant and was provided uncurated.

Sequenced material: PBMCs or T cells enriched from blood (not recorded which). This sequence originates from a woman aged 60-75 years who had recovered from COVID-19. Recombination connected TRBV10-3 to TRBJ2-3; too little of a D gene remains to name it. The sequenced DNA is TGTGCCATCAGTGAGTCTCTTAACAGCCGCACAGATACGCAGTATTTT. It is translated as CAISESLNSRTDTQYF.